Listed here is a single T cell receptor beta chain. No antigen is known for it. One base away there is no much larger clone; base qualities are not given. The data originate from a study of blood T cell repertoires in COVID-19 (dated by TCRdb to 2020 to 2021). As for the study more broadly: The collaborator samples originated in the United States, Italy and Spain and spanned the acute and convalescent phases of COVID-19. The material from the prospective study consisted of cDNA or gDNA derived from T cells, B-cell-depleted T cells, or PBMCs. Deeply sampled blood TCRbeta repertoires from subjects exposed to, actively infected with, or recovered from COVID-19 were included in the dataset. The repertoires were released in a freely available public database intended as a resource for research on the immune response to SARS-CoV-2. The samples were drawn from the first 160 participants of the ongoing ImmuneRACE study and from some 1,300 subjects provided by 6 global collaborators. Nearly every sample came with metadata listing a de-identified subject ID, COVID-19 status, age in years and sex. HLA class I and class II types, where available, came from metadata supplied by the sample provider rather than from assay-based typing.

The paper's findings and limits, for the study overall: Clinical and demographic metadata were provided uncurated, with the amount varying by source and participant.

Participants in the prospective study were enrolled through a virtual design, were aged about 18 to 89 years, and lived in about two dozen United States geographic areas. In the prospective study, participants were assigned to cohorts based on the clinical history participants reported in a screening survey and a study questionnaire. Recovered participants in ImmuneRACE Cohort 3 were defined by two consecutive negative NP/OP PCR tests, clearance by a healthcare professional, or resolution of symptoms. In the prospective study, mobile phlebotomists collected whole blood, serum and a nasopharyngeal or oropharyngeal swab from each participant. Over a 2-month period, participants in the prospective study had the option of providing additional blood draws and questionnaires. Prospective study blood samples were shipped either frozen or at room temperature before DNA extraction. V and J are trimmed by 5 bases and 7 bases, and the gene matches miss 2 bases of the junction. In the germline V gene (reference sequence), CDR1 corresponds to MNHEY and CDR2 to SMNVEV. The CDR3 numbers 12 residues from cysteine through phenylalanine. Of all the DNA, just the CDR3 is kept, 36 bases in frame from base 1.

TCRbeta CDR3 regions were amplified from genomic DNA by means of the immunoSEQ Assay, a bias-controlled multiplex PCR. For the original study's pipeline: Within the assay, amplification of reference gene primers was used to estimate how many nucleated cells each sample contained. Sequence reads were collapsed and filtered to measure the absolute abundance of every unique TCRbeta CDR3 rearrangement. Productive Simpson clonality was computed per sample as the square root of Simpson's diversity index over productive rearrangements. TCRdb took over this immuneACCESS table, retaining in-frame rearrangements with V and J assigned. Such tables are incomplete; in checked studies, under half of the missing clones stem from an unresolved V gene, and the remainder is unexplained. That table is the source of V, J and clone size, and D and trimming were worked out from the DNA. For this sample the table gives about 150,000 clones, of which around four fifths were detected only once. The ten largest clones add up to about 6.1% of the sample.

The rearrangement joined TRBV27 to TRBJ1-2; 9 nucleotides in the junction match TRBD1. Sequencing input: PBMCs or T cells enriched from blood (not recorded which). The clonotype originates from a woman aged 40 to 50 who had recovered from COVID-19. The DNA is as follows: TGTGCCAGCAGTAGGACAGGGGCTGGCTACACCTTC. Its translation reads: CASSRTGAGYTF.